The count of the clone carrying this TCR beta chain is one. TCRdb's table, derived via immunoSEQ multiplex PCR, lists solely in-frame clones and lacks some. The sample has roughly 2,300,000 clones, less than 95% seen once; the top ten hold roughly 0.34%. The data stem from a study of shared clonotypes between healthy human individuals. Healthy and HIV-negative, the adult donors had no recent acute infections or vaccinations. The receptor's source is a man aged 18 to 30 in good health. Some clones in this sample may be carry-over from other donors' samples. The sequencing input was naive CD4+ T cells from PBMCs. Subset indicated: CD45RA+ positively selected.

As DNA, the CDR3 is TGTGCCAGCAGCGTCCAGGGGTTAGATACGCAGTATTTT. This sequence encodes CASSVQGLDTQYF. The rearrangement uses TRBV7-2 and TRBJ2-3, with a possible D match to TRBD1 (6 bases). The CDR3 has 13 amino acids. The V gene's germline CDR1 is SGHTA and CDR2 FQGNSA. V was clipped by 5 bases and J by 5 bases, with 11 bases between them.